The 21 T cell receptor beta chains below all came from one sample that was sequenced in a study of regulatory T cells in long-lasting Graves disease. HTBI primers from iRepertoire and Arm-PCR of CDR3 regions yielded the TCR beta libraries. TCRdb independently ran MiXCR on the multiplex PCR reads; one entry per CDR3 protein. The sample has some 490,000 distinct CDR3 sequences, approximately 12% seen once. The sample's time point: newly diagnosed GD, antithyroid drugs for less than 3 months. From PBMCs, RNA was extracted and then used to make the TCR library. These data are also associated with another study on T cells in Graves' hyperthyroidism and ophthalmopathy.

The sample here was peripheral blood mononuclear cells (PBMCs), taken at new diagnosis, from a patient treated with antithyroid drugs. These receptors came from a woman aged 25 to 39 with Graves disease.

This clonotype was picked up many times. This rearrangement joins TRBV27 to TRBJ1-5; TRBD1 matches at 9 bases. V shed 5 bases and J 2 bases; nucleotides not matched to a gene: 1. Germline-derived CDR1 and CDR2 are MNHEY and SMNVEV (reference sequence). The CDR3 contains 14 residues. CDR3 coding DNA: TGTGCCAGCAGTGGGGACAGGGGCAATCAGCCCCAGCATTTT. Its translation: CASSGDRGNQPQHF.

This clonotype was seen more than once but under ten times. The chain carries TRBV27 and TRBJ1-1; the D is unclear. This CDR3 is built from 14 residues. Trimming cost V 4 bases and J 1 base, with 10 bases left between them. Germline CDR1 and CDR2: MNHEY and SMNVEV (reference sequence). CDR3 nucleotides: TGTGCCAGCAGTTCTCGACGGAGGAACACTGAAGCTTTCTTT. Protein sequence: CASSSRRRNTEAFF.

This clonotype was counted between two and nine times. CDR3 nucleotide sequence: TGTGCCAGCTCACCAATTTACTCCGCGAGCTCCTACAATGAGCAGTTCTTC. Protein sequence: CASSPIYSASSYNEQFF. J is TRBJ2-1 and V is TRBV18; D call uncertain. The CDR3 covers 17 residues. The V end was cut by 2 bases, the J end by 0 bases, with 14 bases between. Germline loops: CDR1 KGHSH, CDR2 LQKENI.

This clonotype was found a few times. This rearrangement joins TRBV20-1 to TRBJ1-1, with D maybe TRBD1 (5 bases). Germline values: CDR1 DFQATT, CDR2 SNEGSKA (reference sequence). The CDR3 has 14 amino acids. The V end lost 3 bases, the J end lost 1 base, and 12 bases lay between the germline ends. CDR3 nucleotide sequence: TGCAGTGCTAGTACCGGACATTGGAACACTGAAGCTTTCTTT. This translates into CSASTGHWNTEAFF.

This clonotype was counted many times. The chain has TRBV7-8 and TRBJ1-3, with D possibly TRBD1 on 6 matching bases. Germline V gene sequence: CDR1 SGHVS, CDR2 FQNEAQ. This CDR3 has 22 amino acids. The germline V and J ends were trimmed by 2 bases and 0 bases, with 29 bases remaining between them. The CDR3 DNA sequence: TGTGCCAGCAGCTTAATCCCCCCCAATTGGTACAGGGAGGGCTACTCTGGAAACACCATATATTTT. It is translated as CASSLIPPNWYREGYSGNTIYF.

This clonotype occurred many times. The rearrangement uses TRBV2 and TRBJ2-3; 7 nucleotides line up with TRBD2. Germline V gene sequence: CDR1 SNHLY, CDR2 FYNNEI. The CDR3 consists of 15 residues. After removal of 4 bases from V and 2 bases from J, the junction contained 6 bases not matched to a gene. CDR3 sequence: CASSAGGRATDTQYF. CDR3 sequence (DNA): TGTGCCAGCAGTGCGGGTGGGAGGGCCACAGATACGCAGTATTTT.

This clonotype was counted at least ten times. The V gene is TRBV29-1, the J gene TRBJ2-7, with TRBD1 matching 8 bases. From germline, CDR1 is SQVTM and CDR2 ANQGSEA. There are 13 residues in the CDR3. V was clipped by 6 bases and J by 0 bases; unmatched bases: 4. In DNA form, the CDR3 reads TGCAGCGTCCCGGGACAGGCCTCCTACGAGCAGTACTTC. Translation gives CSVPGQASYEQYF.

This clonotype has only a few counts. The chain links TRBV25-1 to TRBJ2-7, with D perhaps matching TRBD2 (7 bases). Germline V lookup: CDR1 MGHDK, CDR2 SYGVNS. Between the trimmed V and J ends, which lost 3 bases and 0 bases, there was a span of 21 bases. This CDR3 is 18 amino acids long. CDR3 amino acids: CASSEERRGGVDSYEQYF. The CDR3 DNA follows: TGTGCCAGCAGTGAGGAGAGGAGGGGGGGAGTGGACTCCTACGAGCAGTACTTC.

The chain recombines TRBV20-1 with TRBJ2-5; a possible D gene is TRBD1 (6 bases). TRBJ2-1 explains the end of the DNA better; the J call may be wrong. Per germline, CDR1 DFQATT and CDR2 SNEGSKA (reference sequence). The CDR3 length is 12 residues. The CDR3 reads CSADRMYNEQFF. CDR3 nucleotide sequence: TGCAGTGCTGACAGGATGTACAATGAGCAGTTCTTC.

In this sample, this clonotype turned up a few times. The chain employs TRBV7-8 and TRBJ1-6; 8 bases line up with TRBD1. The CDR3 sequence is 16 residues long. Germline-derived CDR1 and CDR2 are SGHVS and FQNEAQ. The V segment lost 1 base and the J segment 7 bases; nucleotides outside the gene matches: 6. CDR3 region: CASSLGTGQGNSPLHF. The CDR3 DNA reads TGTGCCAGCAGCTTAGGGACCGGACAGGGAAATTCACCCCTCCACTTT.

V usage is TRBV27 and J usage is TRBJ2-7; D not resolved. This CDR3 has 16 amino acids. Deletions cut 0 bases from V and 2 bases from J, with 14 bases between. Germline CDR1 MNHEY, CDR2 SMNVEV (reference sequence). The DNA for the CDR3 is TGTGCCAGCAGTTTATCCGCCGGCACAGCGACCTACGAGCAGTACTTC. Its protein product is CASSLSAGTATYEQYF.

This clonotype was seen only a few times. The chain links TRBV20-1 to TRBJ2-2; tentatively, D is TRBD2 (6 bases). Germline V gene sequence: CDR1 DFQATT, CDR2 SNEGSKA (reference sequence). The CDR3 extends over 12 amino acids. V lost 5 bases and J 5 bases, leaving 9 bases between the germline ends. CDR3 DNA: TGCAGTGCTCCGGGGGTTACCGGGGAGCTGTTTTTT. Encoded protein: CSAPGVTGELFF.

This clonotype was seen a handful of times. This may come from a read error, since a much larger clone is one base off. The V and J genes are TRBV7-3 and TRBJ2-3; D remains ambiguous. The CDR3 is made up of 15 amino acids. Germline V gene data show CDR1 as SGHTA and CDR2 as FQGTGA. The germline V and J ends were trimmed by 2 bases and 2 bases, with 11 bases remaining between them. CDR3 DNA sequence: TGTGCCAGCAGCTTAGGCCTAGTTACCACAGATACGCAGTATTTT. The encoded protein is CASSLGLVTTDTQYF.

This clonotype was seen a single time. The rearrangement uses TRBV6-2 or TRBV6-3 and TRBJ2-7, with TRBD2 matching over 12 bases. From germline, CDR1 is MNHEY and CDR2 SVGEGT. Losses at the gene ends were 6 bases for V and 1 base for J; bases not matched to a gene: 10. The length of the CDR3 is 17 residues. The CDR3 sequence: CASRRLAGAGGSYEQYF. The CDR3 DNA reads TGTGCCAGCAGACGACTAGCGGGAGCAGGAGGGTCCTACGAGCAGTACTTC.

CDR3 coding DNA: TGCGCCAGCAGCTTGGTCGTGGGCAGCGAGCAGTTCTTC. It codes for CASSLVVGSEQFF. This chain joins TRBV5-1 and TRBJ2-1; D uncertain. This CDR3 is built from 13 residues. Trimming removed 0 bases at V and 10 bases at J, with 11 bases between. Germline loops: CDR1 SGHRS, CDR2 YFSETQ.

The CDR3: CASRASGDTQYF. As DNA, the CDR3 is TGTGCCAGCAGGGCTAGTGGGGATACGCAGTATTTT. This rearrangement joins TRBV12-3 or TRBV12-4 to TRBJ2-3, with D uncertain. This CDR3 has 12 residues. V lost 6 bases to trimming and J lost 6 bases, with 10 bases between them.

This clonotype came up a few times. The rearrangement uses TRBV7-3 and TRBJ2-2; D is unclear. CDR1 SGHTA and CDR2 FQGTGA come from the germline V gene. This CDR3 spans 13 amino acids. V dropped 3 bases and J dropped 5 bases, with 7 bases sitting between them. CDR3 residues: CASSFTFTGELFF. CDR3 sequence (DNA): TGTGCCAGCAGCTTCACTTTTACCGGGGAGCTGTTTTTT.

The table lists this clonotype with many counts. The J gene is TRBJ2-1, the V gene TRBV6-5, with TRBD1 matching over 9 bases. V lost 4 bases to trimming and J lost 9 bases; unmatched junction nucleotides: 7. The CDR3 covers 14 residues. Germline lookup yields CDR1 MNHEY and CDR2 SVGAGI. CDR3: CASSSGQGFFEQFF. The CDR3 DNA sequence: TGTGCCAGCAGTTCGGGACAGGGATTTTTTGAGCAGTTCTTC.

This clonotype was seen ten or more times. The rearrangement links TRBV7-8 to TRBJ2-3, with D tentatively TRBD2 (6 bases). Germline-derived CDR1 and CDR2 are SGHVS and FQNEAQ. CDR3 length: 15 amino acids. V shed 1 base and J shed 1 base, with 9 bases lying between them. This chain's CDR3 is CASSLVGLRTDTQYF. Here the CDR3 DNA reads TGTGCCAGCAGCTTAGTAGGACTACGCACAGATACGCAGTATTTT.

Comments on this clonotype: A much larger clone lies one base from this, so it may be a read error. This sequence joins TRBV6-2 or TRBV6-3 and TRBJ2-6, with 12 bases fitting TRBD2. The CDR3 spans 17 residues. Germline lookup yields CDR1 MNHEY and CDR2 SVGEGT. For the CDR3, the DNA is TGTGCCGGCAGTTACTCGACTAGCGGGAGTGGGGCCAACGTCCTGACTTTC. It encodes CAGSYSTSGSGANVLTF.

There are many counts of this clonotype. The V and J genes are TRBV24-1 and TRBJ2-5, with D perhaps TRBD1 (6 bases). Germline values: CDR1 KGHDR, CDR2 SFDVKD. This CDR3 region has 15 residues. V lost 4 bases and J lost 5, with 16 bases in between. The CDR3 protein is CATSEPLAGGETQYF. CDR3 bases: TGTGCCACCAGTGAGCCCCTGGCTGGGGGCGAGACCCAGTACTTC.